This TCR beta chain was sequenced during a study of shared clonotypes between healthy human individuals (dated by TCRdb to 2018 to 2020). Describing the broader study: The cohort comprised two women and three men aged 18 to 49 years. Blood TCR repertoires of four to six healthy adults were deeply sequenced to estimate repertoire size and the extent of clonotype sharing between individuals. To increase sequencing depth and limit assay-specific biases, different laboratories used diverse techniques to prepare libraries and sequence TCR repertoires. Leukapheresis yielded between about 0.85 and 10 billion PBMCs per donor. The study at large found these results: Based on pairwise subsampling, the degree of clonotype sharing among donors was expected to be affected by sequencing depth. The small number of donors limited the genetic and exposure-history diversity represented. Only blood was sampled, and tissue TCR repertoires likely differ from those in blood.

Healthy HIV-negative adults with no recently reported acute infections or vaccinations were included as donors. Every donor was a Caucasian adult residing in Nashville, Tennessee, USA. For unsorted samples, some 90 million PBMCs were counted, and genomic DNA was extracted using the QIAamp DNA Blood Mini kit. After blood collection by leukapheresis, PBMCs were isolated using Ficoll-Histopaque density gradient centrifugation and then cryopreserved in the vapor phase of liquid nitrogen. Using the deep immunoSEQ assay, TCR CDR3 regions were amplified from genomic DNA by multiplex PCR. Extracted genomic DNA from each cell subset was distributed evenly across all wells of several immunoSEQ 96-well plates, and each plate was treated as a replicate. For unsorted PBMC, roughly 330 ng genomic DNA, equal to roughly 32,000 T cell genomes, was loaded into each replicate PCR. Genomic DNA from unsorted PBMC was sequenced over ten immunoSEQ deep assay plates. Purified libraries were measured with a Qubit 3.0 fluorometer, size-checked on a Bioanalyzer 2100, and measured again with the KAPA Library Quantification kit. Every immunoSEQ 96-well plate was sequenced on a dedicated single-read 150-cycle Illumina NextSeq 550 flow cell. The authors' analysis ran thus. The immunoSEQ output contained only junctional sequences without quality scores, so filtering could not match that applied to full-length reads. Sequences were annotated with PyIR, a Python wrapper for IgBLAST v1.9, using IMGT germline references to assign V/J genes and CDR3. Reads with weak V/J assignments (E-value above 1e-6), missing CDR3, stop codons, out-of-frame junctions, or ambiguous translated residues were removed. V3J clonotypes were defined as sequences sharing an identical inferred V gene, J gene, and CDR3 amino acid sequence. Percentage overlap between repertoires was calculated by dividing the number of shared unique clonotypes by the size of the smaller repertoire. RTK rarefaction, the Chao1 estimator, and Recon v2.1 estimates of unobserved clonotypes were used to assess repertoire richness. This is the immuneACCESS table as TCRdb keeps it, with only in-frame sequences that have V and J called. A part of the clones is gone; compared with another copy, unresolved V genes explain less than half, and the rest is unexplained. V and J calls and clone size are as listed in that table; D and trimming were resolved from the DNA. Across this sample there are 450,000 or so clones, with roughly four fifths seen only once. About 12% of the sample rests with the top ten.

On this clone: Its antigen specificity is not known. Base quality data are lacking; no much larger clone is found one base away.

V is cut by 5 bases and J by 5 bases, and the space between the germline ends is 12 bases. The CDR1 and CDR2 encoded by the germline V gene are MDHEN and SYDVKM. The CDR3 numbers 13 residues from cysteine through phenylalanine. The kept DNA is CDR3 alone, 39 bases in frame from the first base. Sequenced input: PBMCs. The clonotype originates from a woman aged 40 to 50 in good health. Some clones in this sample may be carry-over from other donors' samples. The chain joins TRBV28 to TRBJ1-1; the D gene is perhaps TRBD1, on 5 matching bases. The nucleotide sequence is given as TGTGCCAGCAGTCCCTCATACAGGACTGAAGCTTTCTTT. Translated, this is CASSPSYRTEAFF. Reference TRBV28 and TRBJ1-1 genes cover what lies past the CDR3, so the full variable domain is DVKVTQSSRYLVKRTGEKVFLECVQDMDHENMFWYRQDPGLGLRLIYFSYDVKMKEKGDIPEGYSVSREKKERFSLILESASTNQTSMYLCASSPSYRTEAFFGQGTRLTVV.